This entry concerns a single T cell receptor beta chain. The CDR3 totals 18 residues. Germline loops: CDR1 MNHEY, CDR2 SMNVEV (reference sequence). This specimen comes from a study of monozygotic twins with inflammatory bowel disease. The input for each TCR library was around 3,200 ng of total RNA. No DNA is given; TCRdb re-called the 5' RACE reads and lists each CDR3 protein once. The repertoire table contains hundreds of thousands of distinct CDR3 sequences. This clonotype was obtained from a human donor with ulcerative colitis or Crohn's disease, or a healthy co-twin of an affected twin (not recorded which). This chain links TRBV27 with TRBJ2-6; no DNA is available, so the TRBD1 call from TCRdb remains unchecked. Input material: blood. Here the CDR3 reads CASSLRGTASSGANVLTF.